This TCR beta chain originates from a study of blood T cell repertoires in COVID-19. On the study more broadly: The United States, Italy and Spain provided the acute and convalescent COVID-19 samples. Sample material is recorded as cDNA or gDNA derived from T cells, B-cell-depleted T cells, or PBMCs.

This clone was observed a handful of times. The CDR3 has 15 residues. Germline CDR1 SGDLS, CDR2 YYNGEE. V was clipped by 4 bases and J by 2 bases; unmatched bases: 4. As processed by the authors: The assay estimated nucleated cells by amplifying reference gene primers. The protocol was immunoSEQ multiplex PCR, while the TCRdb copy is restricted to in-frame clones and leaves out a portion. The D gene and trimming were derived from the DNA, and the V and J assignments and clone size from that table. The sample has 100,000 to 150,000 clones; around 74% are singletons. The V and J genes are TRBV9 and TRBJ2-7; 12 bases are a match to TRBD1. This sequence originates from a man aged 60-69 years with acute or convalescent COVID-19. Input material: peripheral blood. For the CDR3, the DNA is TGTGCCAGCAGCTATAGGGACAGGGGGCCCTACGAGCAGTACTTC. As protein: CASSYRDRGPYEQYF.